This T cell receptor beta chain originates from a study of T cell responses to AZD1222 COVID-19 vaccine. Sequenced by immunoSEQ multiplex PCR; TCRdb stores in-frame clones only, minus some. Of tens of thousands of clones detected, 89% appear once; the ten largest clones hold about 9.6%. V dropped 4 bases and J dropped 4 bases, with 11 bases sitting between them. Germline lookup yields CDR1 SGHRS and CDR2 YFSETQ. The CDR3 loop spans 13 amino acids. This clone was detected only a few times. V is TRBV5-1 and J is TRBJ1-2; D uncertain. The TCR comes from an adult who received the AZD1222 COVID-19 vaccine. The specimen comprised peripheral blood, sampled 28 days after the second AZD1222 dose. CDR3 coding DNA: TGCGCCAGCAGCCCCTCGGACCTCTATGGCTACACCTTC. Translation: CASSPSDLYGYTF.